Given below is one T cell receptor beta chain in context. Deletions cut 3 bases from V and 7 bases from J, with 9 bases between. The CDR3 is made up of 11 amino acids. Germline CDR1 is DFQATT and CDR2 is SNEGSKA (reference sequence). This sample was taken from a study of control samples from healthy donors and cancer patients. Generated by immunoSEQ multiplex PCR, the TCRdb table keeps only in-frame clones and is missing some. Of under 200,000 clones in the sample, roughly 92% were seen once. Sequences were obtained from blood. The clonotype was recovered from a woman between 25 and 40 years old in good health. The chain employs TRBV20-1 and TRBJ1-2; D is ambiguous. This CDR3 is CSASDRGGYTF. DNA for the CDR3: TGCAGTGCTAGTGATAGAGGTGGCTACACCTTC.